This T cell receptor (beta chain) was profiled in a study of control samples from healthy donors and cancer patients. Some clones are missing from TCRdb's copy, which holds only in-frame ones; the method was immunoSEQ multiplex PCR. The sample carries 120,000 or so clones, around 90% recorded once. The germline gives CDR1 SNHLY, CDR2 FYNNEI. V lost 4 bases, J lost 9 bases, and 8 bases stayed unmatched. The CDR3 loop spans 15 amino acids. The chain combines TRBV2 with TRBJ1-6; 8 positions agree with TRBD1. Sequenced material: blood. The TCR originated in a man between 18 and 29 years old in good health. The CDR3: CASSGTGLLGSPLHF. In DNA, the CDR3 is TGTGCCAGCAGTGGGACAGGGCTCTTGGGTTCACCCCTCCACTTT.